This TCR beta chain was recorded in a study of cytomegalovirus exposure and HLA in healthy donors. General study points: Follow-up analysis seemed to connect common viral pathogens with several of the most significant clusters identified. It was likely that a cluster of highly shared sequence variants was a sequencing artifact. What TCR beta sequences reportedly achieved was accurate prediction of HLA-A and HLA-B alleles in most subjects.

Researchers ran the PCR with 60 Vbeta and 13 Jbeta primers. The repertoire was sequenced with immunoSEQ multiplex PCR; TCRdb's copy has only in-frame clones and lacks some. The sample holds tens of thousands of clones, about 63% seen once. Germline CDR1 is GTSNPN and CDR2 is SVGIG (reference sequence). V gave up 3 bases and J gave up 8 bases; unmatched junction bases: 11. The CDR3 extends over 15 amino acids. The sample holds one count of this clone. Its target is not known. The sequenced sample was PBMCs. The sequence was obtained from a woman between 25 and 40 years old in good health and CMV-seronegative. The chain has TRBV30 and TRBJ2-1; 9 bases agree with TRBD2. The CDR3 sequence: CAWRSSGRSRYEQFF. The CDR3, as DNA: TGTGCCTGGAGGTCGAGCGGGAGGAGTAGGTATGAGCAGTTCTTC.